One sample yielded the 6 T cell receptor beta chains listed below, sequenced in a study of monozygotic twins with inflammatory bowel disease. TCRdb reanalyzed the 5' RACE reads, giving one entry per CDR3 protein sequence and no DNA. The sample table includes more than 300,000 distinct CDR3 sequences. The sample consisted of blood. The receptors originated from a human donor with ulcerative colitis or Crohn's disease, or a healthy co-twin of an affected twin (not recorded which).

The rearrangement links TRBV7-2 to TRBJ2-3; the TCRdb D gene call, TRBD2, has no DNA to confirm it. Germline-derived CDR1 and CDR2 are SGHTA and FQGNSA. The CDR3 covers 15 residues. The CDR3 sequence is CASSLSGTSGDTQYF. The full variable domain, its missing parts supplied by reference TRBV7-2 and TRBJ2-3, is GAGVSQSPSNKVTEKGKDVELRCDPISGHTALYWYRQSLGQGLEFLIYFQGNSAPDKSGLPSDRFSAERTGGSVSTLTIQRTQQEDSAVYLCASSLSGTSGDTQYFGPGTRLTVL.

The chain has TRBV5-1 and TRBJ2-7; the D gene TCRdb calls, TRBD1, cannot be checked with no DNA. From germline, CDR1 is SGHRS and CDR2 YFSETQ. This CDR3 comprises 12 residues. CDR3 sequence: CASSVPGNEQYF.

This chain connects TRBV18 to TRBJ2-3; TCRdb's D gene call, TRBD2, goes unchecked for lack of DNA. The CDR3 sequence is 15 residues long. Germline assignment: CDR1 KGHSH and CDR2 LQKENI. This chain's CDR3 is CASSPQTSGEDTQYF.

The CDR3 reads CASSQDVAVGTEAFF. V usage is TRBV4-3 and J usage is TRBJ1-1. This CDR3 is 15 amino acids long. CDR1 and CDR2 from the germline V gene are LGHNA and YSLEER.

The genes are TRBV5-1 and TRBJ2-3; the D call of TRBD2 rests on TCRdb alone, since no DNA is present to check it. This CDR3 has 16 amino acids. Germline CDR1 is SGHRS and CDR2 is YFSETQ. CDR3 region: CASSGTSGGTPGTQYF. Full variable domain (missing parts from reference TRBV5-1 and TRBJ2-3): KAGVTQTPRYLIKTRGQQVTLSCSPISGHRSVSWYQQTPGQGLQFLFEYFSETQRNKGNFPGRFSGRQFSNSRSEMNVSTLELGDSALYLCASSGTSGGTPGTQYFGPGTRLTVL.

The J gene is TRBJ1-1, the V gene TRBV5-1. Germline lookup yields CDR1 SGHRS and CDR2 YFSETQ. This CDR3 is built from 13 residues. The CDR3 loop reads CASSFQGSTEAFF.